This TCR beta chain stems from a study of blood T cell repertoires in COVID-19. With 0 bases removed from V and 0 bases from J, the gap between germline ends came to 7 bases. CDR1 is SGDLS and CDR2 is YYNGEE in the germline V gene. The CDR3 is 15 amino acids. This table comes from immunoSEQ multiplex PCR, and its TCRdb copy is limited to in-frame clones, with some not included. The sample records tens of thousands of clones, more than 75% being singletons. This clone was observed a handful of times. The clonotype originates from a woman aged 60 to 75 with acute or convalescent COVID-19. The chain recombines TRBV9 with TRBJ1-3; unclear D gene. The source material was peripheral blood. The CDR3: CASSVGESSGNTIYF. CDR3 in DNA: TGTGCCAGCAGCGTAGGCGAGAGCTCTGGAAACACCATATATTTT.